This passage covers 21 T cell receptor beta chains from one sample sequenced in a study of PD-L1 blockade in urothelial cancer. Time point given: peripheral blood 6 weeks after treatment start. TCRdb's table, derived via immunoSEQ multiplex PCR, lists solely in-frame clones and lacks some. The top ten clones hold around 11% of a sample with more than 60,000 clones, almost 90% of them seen once. Sequenced material: PBMCs, taken around atezolizumab (anti-PD-L1) treatment. The receptors originated from a man between 60 and 70 years old with urothelial cancer.

V and J are TRBV19 and TRBJ2-7, with 9 positions matching TRBD1. V lost 5 bases, J lost 3 bases, and 11 bases stayed unmatched. CDR3 size: 16 residues. Germline loops: CDR1 LNHDA, CDR2 SQIVND (reference sequence). CDR3 amino acids: CASSSTGTGIRYEQYF. The CDR3 nucleotides are TGTGCCAGTAGTTCGACCGGGACAGGGATTCGCTACGAGCAGTACTTC.

The chain joins TRBV7-6 to TRBJ2-7; D remains unclear. The CDR3 length is 13 residues. V was shortened by 3 bases and J by 4 bases, with 10 bases between the two germline ends. CDR1 is SGHVS, CDR2 FNYEAQ, per germline. For the CDR3, the DNA is TGTGCCAGCAGCTTTATTACAACATACGAGCAGTACTTC. This translates into CASSFITTYEQYF.

This chain connects TRBV5-4 to TRBJ1-4; 9 bases line up with TRBD1. Germline CDR1 SGHNT, CDR2 YYREEE (reference sequence). CDR3 size: 15 residues. Unmatched junction bases numbered 9, after V lost 4 bases and J lost 8 bases. The DNA of the CDR3 is TGTGCCAGCAGCCTACCGGGACAGGGCTCCGAAAAACTGTTTTTT. Its protein product is CASSLPGQGSEKLFF.

The chain has TRBV2 and TRBJ2-3; weak D call: TRBD2 (5 bases). V lost 7 bases, J lost 3 bases, and 20 bases lay in between. The CDR3 extends over 16 amino acids. Germline loops: CDR1 SNHLY, CDR2 FYNNEI. In DNA form, the CDR3 reads TGTGCCAGCAAAACCCAACTAGGACCGTTGACAGATACGCAGTATTTT. It codes for CASKTQLGPLTDTQYF.

V and J are TRBV27 and TRBJ2-7; 11 bases match TRBD1. The junction had 5 bases not matched to a gene; V was cut back by 4 bases and J by 9 bases. The CDR3 sequence is 13 residues long. Germline loops: CDR1 MNHEY, CDR2 SMNVEV (reference sequence). The CDR3 DNA reads as TGTGCCAGCAGTTCGGACAGGGGGCGGGGGCAGTACTTC. Translation: CASSSDRGRGQYF.

The chain carries TRBV5-6 and TRBJ2-2; tentative D call: TRBD2 (6 bases). Looked up from germline, CDR1 is SGHDT and CDR2 is YYEEEE. The CDR3 is 17 amino acids. Trimming took off 0 bases at V and 2 bases at J, with 14 bases between the two ends. CDR3 in DNA: TGTGCCAGCAGCTTGGCGTCCGCGGGGCGCAACACCGGGGAGCTGTTTTTT. The encoded protein is CASSLASAGRNTGELFF.

This chain connects TRBV2 to TRBJ1-2; TRBD1 agrees at 9 bases. V lost 6 bases to trimming and J lost 7 bases; unmatched junction nucleotides: 6. The CDR3 loop spans 13 amino acids. Germline V gene data show CDR1 as SNHLY and CDR2 as FYNNEI. CDR3 amino acids: CASSGTGYSGYTF. The CDR3 region has the DNA TGTGCCAGCAGCGGGACAGGGTATTCTGGCTACACCTTC.

The gene calls are TRBV11-3 and TRBJ1-1; no firm D call. CDR3 size: 13 residues. CDR1 and CDR2 from the germline V gene are SGHNT and YENEEA. The V end was cut by 5 bases, the J end by 2 bases, with 9 bases between. The CDR3 sequence is CASSPSGNTEAFF. The DNA for the CDR3 is TGTGCCAGCAGCCCATCAGGAAACACTGAAGCTTTCTTT.

The chain recombines TRBV7-8 with TRBJ2-5; 8 bases agree with TRBD1. The germline V gene encodes CDR1 SGHVS and CDR2 FQNEAQ. This CDR3 spans 14 amino acids. The V gene end was trimmed by 3 bases and the J gene end by 5 bases; junction bases not matched to a gene: 5. CDR3 in amino acids: CASSFGQGRETQYF. The CDR3 DNA follows: TGTGCCAGCAGCTTCGGACAGGGTCGGGAGACCCAGTACTTC.

This clone was recorded only once. CDR3 sequence reads: CASSFYTALYEQYF. CDR3 nucleotide sequence: TGTGCCAGCAGCTTTTATACAGCACTCTACGAGCAGTACTTC. This rearrangement joins TRBV5-6 to TRBJ2-7; D unresolved. The CDR3 extends over 14 amino acids. V lost 2 bases and J 3 bases, leaving 12 bases between the germline ends. Looked up from germline, CDR1 is SGHDT and CDR2 is YYEEEE.

The V call is TRBV18, the J call TRBJ2-7; the D gene is possibly TRBD2 (7 bases). Germline values: CDR1 KGHSH, CDR2 LQKENI. The V end was cut by 5 bases, the J end by 0 bases, with 17 bases between. The CDR3 has 16 residues. The CDR3 region has the DNA TGTGCCAGCTCAGCATGGGGGCGGGAGAGCTCCTACGAGCAGTACTTC. The encoded protein is CASSAWGRESSYEQYF.

This clone has only one observation. The J gene is TRBJ1-1, the V gene TRBV2; tentative D call: TRBD1 (5 bases). V was shortened by 2 bases and J by 5 bases, with 15 bases between the two germline ends. Germline lookup yields CDR1 SNHLY and CDR2 FYNNEI. The CDR3 is 15 amino acids. The CDR3 bases are TGTGCCAGCAGTGAATTCACAGGCCCAGGGACTGAAGCTTTCTTT. It encodes CASSEFTGPGTEAFF.

The table lists this clone with a few counts. The rearrangement uses TRBV19 and TRBJ2-7, with 7 bases aligning to TRBD1. V shed 2 bases, J shed 3 bases, and the junction held 7 bases outside the gene matches. Per germline, CDR1 LNHDA and CDR2 SQIVND (reference sequence). The CDR3 loop spans 15 amino acids. The CDR3, as DNA: TGTGCCAGTAGTATACTCCCGGGACAGCTCTACGAGCAGTACTTC. This codes for CASSILPGQLYEQYF. Full variable domain (outside the CDR3, taken from reference TRBV19 and TRBJ2-7): DGGITQSPKYLFRKEGQNVTLSCEQNLNHDAMYWYRQDPGQGLRLIYYSQIVNDFQKGDIAEGYSVSREKKESFPLTVTSAQKNPTAFYLCASSILPGQLYEQYFGPGTRLTVT.

The gene calls are TRBV5-8 and TRBJ2-5; 9 bases align to TRBD2. This CDR3 spans 17 amino acids. CDR1 SGHTS and CDR2 YDEGEE come from the germline V gene. The V and J ends lost 0 bases and 5 bases, in that order; junction bases with no gene match: 11. CDR3 amino acids: CASSLARGGGAQETQYF. As DNA, the CDR3 is TGTGCCAGCAGCTTGGCCCGGGGCGGGGGGGCCCAGGAGACCCAGTACTTC.

This clone was observed once. This chain joins TRBV5-6 and TRBJ1-2, with D unresolved. Trimming stripped 4 bases from V and 2 bases from J, with 9 bases between. Germline V gene data show CDR1 as SGHDT and CDR2 as YYEEEE. This CDR3 contains 13 residues. Written as DNA, the CDR3 is TGTGCCAGCAGCCCGCTTACAAACTATGGCTACACCTTC. Amino acids: CASSPLTNYGYTF.

The chain carries TRBV18 and TRBJ1-1, with 7 bases identical to TRBD1. In germline, CDR1 is KGHSH, CDR2 LQKENI. V lost 5 bases and J lost 7; bases outside the gene matches: 4. The CDR3 is 12 amino acids. CDR3 nucleotides: TGTGCCAGCTCAGAAAGACAGGGTGAAGCTTTCTTT. Amino acids: CASSERQGEAFF.

The chain couples TRBV30 to TRBJ1-5; D is undetermined. Trimming shortened V by 3 bases and J by 5 bases, and 8 bases separated the two germline ends. The CDR3 is made up of 12 amino acids. Germline CDR1 reads GTSNPN; CDR2 reads SVGIG (reference sequence). CDR3 in DNA: TGTGCCTGGAGCGGGAACTATCAGCCCCAGCATTTT. Its translation is CAWSGNYQPQHF.

The chain carries TRBV28 and TRBJ1-3; perhaps TRBD1 as D (5 bases). Germline-derived CDR1 and CDR2 are MDHEN and SYDVKM. This CDR3 region has 16 residues. Trimming removed 6 bases at V and 1 base at J, with 16 bases between. Written as DNA, the CDR3 is TGTGCCAGCAGCTTGGATGGGGCGATTTCTGGAAACACCATATATTTT. Translation gives CASSLDGAISGNTIYF. Based on the CDR3 plus reference TRBV28 and TRBJ1-3, the full variable domain is DVKVTQSSRYLVKRTGEKVFLECVQDMDHENMFWYRQDPGLGLRLIYFSYDVKMKEKGDIPEGYSVSREKKERFSLILESASTNQTSMYLCASSLDGAISGNTIYFGEGSWLTVV.

This rearrangement joins TRBV10-3 to TRBJ2-3; TRBD1 is a possible D gene (5 bases). Trimming pared 6 bases from V and 2 bases from J, leaving 15 bases between. This CDR3 contains 15 residues. Germline CDR1 ENHRY, CDR2 SYGVKD. The CDR3 DNA reads as TGTGCCATCAGGCTGACAGCACCCGACACAGATACGCAGTATTTT. It specifies CAIRLTAPDTDTQYF.

The table lists this clone with a count of one. The chain joins TRBV9 to TRBJ2-2; D is perhaps TRBD2 (6 bases). V was clipped by 4 bases and J by 5 bases, with 18 bases between them. The CDR3 runs 16 residues. In germline, CDR1 is SGDLS, CDR2 YYNGEE. CDR3 in amino acids: CASSSNLNRGTGELFF. In DNA form, the CDR3 reads TGTGCCAGCAGCTCAAATCTAAACCGGGGGACCGGGGAGCTGTTTTTT. Full variable domain (remainder filled in from reference TRBV9 and TRBJ2-2): DSGVTQTPKHLITATGQRVTLRCSPRSGDLSVYWYQQSLDQGLQFLIQYYNGEERAKGNILERFSAQQFPDLHSELNLSSLELGDSALYFCASSSNLNRGTGELFFGEGSRLTVL.

The rearrangement joins TRBV5-4 to TRBJ2-1; 7 bases are a match to TRBD2. The CDR3 has 16 residues. J lost 3 bases, V lost 0 bases, and 6 bases had no gene match. From germline, CDR1 is SGHNT and CDR2 YYREEE (reference sequence). CDR3 in amino acids: CASSLGGGSYYNEQFF. CDR3 bases: TGTGCCAGCAGCTTGGGGGGCGGGAGTTACTACAATGAGCAGTTCTTC.